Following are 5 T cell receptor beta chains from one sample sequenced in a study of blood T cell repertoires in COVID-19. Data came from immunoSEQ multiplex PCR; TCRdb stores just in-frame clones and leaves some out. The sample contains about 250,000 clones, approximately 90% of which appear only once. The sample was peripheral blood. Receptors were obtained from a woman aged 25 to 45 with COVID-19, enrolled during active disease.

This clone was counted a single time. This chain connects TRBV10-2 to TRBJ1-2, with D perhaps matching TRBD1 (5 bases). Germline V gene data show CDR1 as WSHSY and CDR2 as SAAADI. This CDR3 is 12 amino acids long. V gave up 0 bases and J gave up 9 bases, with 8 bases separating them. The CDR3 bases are TGCGCCAGCAGTGAGTCGCAGGGCCGCTACACCTTC. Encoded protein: CASSESQGRYTF.

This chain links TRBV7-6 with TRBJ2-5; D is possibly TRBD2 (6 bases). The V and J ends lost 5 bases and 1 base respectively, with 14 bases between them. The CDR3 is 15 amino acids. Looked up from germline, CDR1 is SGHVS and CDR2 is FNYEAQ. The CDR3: CASSQSRGVQETQYF. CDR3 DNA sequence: TGTGCCAGCAGCCAGTCGCGGGGCGTCCAAGAGACCCAGTACTTC.

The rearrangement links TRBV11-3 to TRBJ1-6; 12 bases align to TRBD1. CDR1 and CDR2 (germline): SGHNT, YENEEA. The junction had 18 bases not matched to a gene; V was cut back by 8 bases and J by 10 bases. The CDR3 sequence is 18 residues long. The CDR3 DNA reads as TGTGCCAGCGGCGACCGGGACAGGGGGCGACGGGGAATCTCACCCCTCCACTTT. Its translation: CASGDRDRGRRGISPLHF.

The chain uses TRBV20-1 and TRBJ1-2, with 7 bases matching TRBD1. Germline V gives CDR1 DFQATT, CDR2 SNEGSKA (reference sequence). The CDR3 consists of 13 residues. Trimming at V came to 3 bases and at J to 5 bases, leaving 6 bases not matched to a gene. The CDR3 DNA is TGCAGTGCTAGTGACGCAGGGGGTTATGGCTACACCTTC. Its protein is CSASDAGGYGYTF.

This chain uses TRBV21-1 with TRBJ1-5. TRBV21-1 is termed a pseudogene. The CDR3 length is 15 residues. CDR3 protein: CASSKGRGEHQPQHF. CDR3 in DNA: TGTGCCAGCAGCAAAGGTCGGGGGGAGCATCAGCCCCAGCATTTT.